This TCR beta chain appears in the sequencing data of a study of PD-1 blockade in mismatch repair-deficient tumors. Study context: Patients had about 13 mismatch repair-deficient cancer types and were previously treated and progressing.

Every patient had mismatch repair deficiency by PCR or immunohistochemistry. The TCR-sequenced patients were a few responders to pembrolizumab. Sequencing used immunoSEQ multiplex PCR; TCRdb keeps in-frame clones, though not all of them. The repertoire includes 100,000 to 150,000 clones, approximately 91% of them detected once, and approximately 12% sits in the top ten. CDR1 and CDR2 from the germline V gene are MDHEN and SYDVKM. The CDR3 is made up of 13 amino acids. V trimming: 7 bases; J trimming: 3 bases; junction bases outside the gene matches: 2. General study findings and limits: Tumor-resident clones, often absent from pretreatment blood, expanded after pembrolizumab and then contracted.

With respect to this clone: The antigen remains undetermined.

This material consisted of peripheral blood, taken approximately 72 weeks after starting pembrolizumab. This clonotype originated in an adult with mismatch repair-deficient cancer. The gene calls are TRBV28 and TRBJ2-7, with TRBD1 matching over 11 bases. The CDR3 nucleotides are TGTGCCAGCACAGGGACAGGGGGCTACGAGCAGTACTTC. Amino acids: CASTGTGGYEQYF.